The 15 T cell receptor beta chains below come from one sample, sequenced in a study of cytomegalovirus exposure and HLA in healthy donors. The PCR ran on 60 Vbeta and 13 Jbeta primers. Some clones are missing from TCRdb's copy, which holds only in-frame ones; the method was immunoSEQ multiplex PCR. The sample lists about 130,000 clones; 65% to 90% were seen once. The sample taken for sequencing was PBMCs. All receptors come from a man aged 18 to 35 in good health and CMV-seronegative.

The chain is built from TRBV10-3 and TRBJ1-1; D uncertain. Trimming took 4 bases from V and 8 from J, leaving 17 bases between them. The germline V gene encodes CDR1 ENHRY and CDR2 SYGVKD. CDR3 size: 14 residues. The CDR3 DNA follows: TGTGCCATCAGTGGGTTGGGTTTGACGGGAGAAGCTTTCTTT. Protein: CAISGLGLTGEAFF.

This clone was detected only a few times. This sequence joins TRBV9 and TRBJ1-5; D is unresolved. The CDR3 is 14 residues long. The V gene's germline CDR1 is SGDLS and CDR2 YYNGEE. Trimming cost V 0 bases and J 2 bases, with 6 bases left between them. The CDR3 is CASSVEEGNQPQHF. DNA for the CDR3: TGTGCCAGCAGCGTAGAAGAGGGCAATCAGCCCCAGCATTTT.

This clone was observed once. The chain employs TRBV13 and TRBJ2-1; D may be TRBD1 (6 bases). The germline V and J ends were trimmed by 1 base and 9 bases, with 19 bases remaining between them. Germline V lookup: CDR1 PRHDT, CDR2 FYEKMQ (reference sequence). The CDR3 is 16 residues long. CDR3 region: CASSLVSWQGQGEQFF. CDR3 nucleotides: TGTGCCAGCAGCTTAGTATCTTGGCAGGGGCAGGGTGAGCAGTTCTTC.

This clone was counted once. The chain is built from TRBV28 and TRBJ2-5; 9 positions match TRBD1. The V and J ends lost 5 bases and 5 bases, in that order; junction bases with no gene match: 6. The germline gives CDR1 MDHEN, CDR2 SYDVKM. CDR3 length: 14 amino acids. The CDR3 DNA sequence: TGTGCCAGCAGTGTCCGGGACAGGGCTGAGACCCAGTACTTC. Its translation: CASSVRDRAETQYF.

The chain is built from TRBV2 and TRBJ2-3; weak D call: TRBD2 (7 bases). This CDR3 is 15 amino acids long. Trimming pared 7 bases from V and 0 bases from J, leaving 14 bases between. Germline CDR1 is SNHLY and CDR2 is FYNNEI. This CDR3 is CASKGRGASTDTQYF. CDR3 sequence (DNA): TGTGCCAGCAAGGGTCGGGGGGCTAGCACAGATACGCAGTATTTT.

The DNA of the CDR3 is TGTGCCAGCAGCCCCGACAGTTTCACAGATACGCAGTATTTT. It yields the protein CASSPDSFTDTQYF. This chain connects TRBV27 to TRBJ2-3; the D gene is possibly TRBD1 (5 bases). Looked up from germline, CDR1 is MNHEY and CDR2 is SMNVEV (reference sequence). V shed 6 bases and J shed 2 bases, with 12 bases lying between them. The CDR3 is made up of 14 amino acids.

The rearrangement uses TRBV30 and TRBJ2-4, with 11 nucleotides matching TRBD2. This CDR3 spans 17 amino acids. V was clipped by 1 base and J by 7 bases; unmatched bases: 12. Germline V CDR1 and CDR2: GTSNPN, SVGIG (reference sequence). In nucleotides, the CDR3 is TGTGCCTGGAGTGCCCTGCTAGCGGGGGGCCCTCTGAACATTCAGTACTTC. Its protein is CAWSALLAGGPLNIQYF.

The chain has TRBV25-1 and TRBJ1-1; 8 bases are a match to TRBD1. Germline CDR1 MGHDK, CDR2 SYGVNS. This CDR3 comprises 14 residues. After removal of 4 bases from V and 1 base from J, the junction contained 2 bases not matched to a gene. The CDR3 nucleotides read TGTGCCAGCAGTGTGACAGGGGCGAACACTGAAGCTTTCTTT. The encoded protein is CASSVTGANTEAFF. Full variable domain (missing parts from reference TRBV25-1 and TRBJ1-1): EADIYQTPRYLVIGTGKKITLECSQTMGHDKMYWYQQDPGMELHLIHYSYGVNSTEKGDLSSESTVSRIRTEHFPLTLESARPSHTSQYLCASSVTGANTEAFFGQGTRLTVV.

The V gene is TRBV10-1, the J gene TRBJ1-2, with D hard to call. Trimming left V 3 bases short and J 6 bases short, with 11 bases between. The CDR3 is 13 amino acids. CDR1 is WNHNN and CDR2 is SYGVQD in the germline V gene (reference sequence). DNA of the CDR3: TGCGCCAGCAGTGATACCCGCGCCGATGGCTACACCTTC. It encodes CASSDTRADGYTF.

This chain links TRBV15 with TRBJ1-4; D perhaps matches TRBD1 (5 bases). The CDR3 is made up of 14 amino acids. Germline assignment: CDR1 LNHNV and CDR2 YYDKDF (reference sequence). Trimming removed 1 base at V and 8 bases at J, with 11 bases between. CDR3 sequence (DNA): TGTGCCACCAGCAGAGGGTCGCCAGGGGAAAAACTGTTTTTT. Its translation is CATSRGSPGEKLFF.

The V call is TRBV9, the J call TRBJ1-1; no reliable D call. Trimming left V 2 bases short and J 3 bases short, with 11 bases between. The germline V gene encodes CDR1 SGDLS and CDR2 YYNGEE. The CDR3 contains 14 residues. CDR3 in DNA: TGTGCCAGCAGCGTCGACCAGAGGGACACTGAAGCTTTCTTT. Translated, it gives CASSVDQRDTEAFF. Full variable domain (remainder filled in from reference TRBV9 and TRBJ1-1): DSGVTQTPKHLITATGQRVTLRCSPRSGDLSVYWYQQSLDQGLQFLIQYYNGEERAKGNILERFSAQQFPDLHSELNLSSLELGDSALYFCASSVDQRDTEAFFGQGTRLTVV.

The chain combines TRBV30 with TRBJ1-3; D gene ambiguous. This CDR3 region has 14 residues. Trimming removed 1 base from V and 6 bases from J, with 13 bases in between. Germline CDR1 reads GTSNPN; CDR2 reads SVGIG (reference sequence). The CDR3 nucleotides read TGTGCCTGGAGTGATGGCAGGACTGTAAACACCATATATTTT. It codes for CAWSDGRTVNTIYF.

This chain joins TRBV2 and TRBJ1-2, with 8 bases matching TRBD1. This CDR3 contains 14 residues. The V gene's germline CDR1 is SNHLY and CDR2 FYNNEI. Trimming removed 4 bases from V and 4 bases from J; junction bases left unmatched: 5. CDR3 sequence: CASSGGQAIYGYTF. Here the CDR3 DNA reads TGTGCCAGCAGTGGGGGACAGGCAATCTATGGCTACACCTTC.

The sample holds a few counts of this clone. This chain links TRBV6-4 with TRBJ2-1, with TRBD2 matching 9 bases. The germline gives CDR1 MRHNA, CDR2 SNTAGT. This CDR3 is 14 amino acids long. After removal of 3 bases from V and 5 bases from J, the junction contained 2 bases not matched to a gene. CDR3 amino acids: CASSEGTSNNEQFF. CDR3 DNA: TGTGCCAGCAGTGAGGGGACTAGCAACAATGAGCAGTTCTTC.

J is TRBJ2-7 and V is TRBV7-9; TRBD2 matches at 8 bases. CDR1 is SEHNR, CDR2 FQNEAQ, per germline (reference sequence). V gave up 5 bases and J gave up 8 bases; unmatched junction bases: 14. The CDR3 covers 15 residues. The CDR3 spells CASSHAERGPSQQYF. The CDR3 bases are TGTGCCAGCAGCCACGCGGAGCGGGGGCCATCTCAGCAGTACTTC.